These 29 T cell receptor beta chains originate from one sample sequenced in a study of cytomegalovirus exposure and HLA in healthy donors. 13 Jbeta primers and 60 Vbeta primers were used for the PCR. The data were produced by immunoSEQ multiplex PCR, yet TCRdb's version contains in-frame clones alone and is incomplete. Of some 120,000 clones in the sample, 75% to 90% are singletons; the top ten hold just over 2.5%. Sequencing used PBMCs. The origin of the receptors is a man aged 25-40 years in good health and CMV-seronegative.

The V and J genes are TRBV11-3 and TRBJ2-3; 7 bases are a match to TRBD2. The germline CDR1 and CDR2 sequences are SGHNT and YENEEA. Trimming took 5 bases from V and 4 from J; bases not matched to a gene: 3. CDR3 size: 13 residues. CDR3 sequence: CASSILAADTQYF. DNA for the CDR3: TGTGCCAGCAGCATCCTAGCGGCAGATACGCAGTATTTT.

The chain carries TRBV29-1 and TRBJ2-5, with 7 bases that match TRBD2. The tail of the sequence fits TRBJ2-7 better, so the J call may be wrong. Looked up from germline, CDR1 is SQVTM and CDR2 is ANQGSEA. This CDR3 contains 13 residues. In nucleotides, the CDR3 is TGCAGCGTTGGGTCTAGCGGTACCTACGAGCAGTACTTC. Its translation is CSVGSSGTYEQYF.

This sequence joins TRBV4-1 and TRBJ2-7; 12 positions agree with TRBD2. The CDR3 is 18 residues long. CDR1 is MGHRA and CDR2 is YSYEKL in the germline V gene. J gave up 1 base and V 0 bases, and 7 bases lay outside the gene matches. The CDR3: CASSQEETSGSSSYEQYF. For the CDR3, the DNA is TGCGCCAGCAGCCAAGAGGAGACTAGCGGGAGTTCATCCTACGAGCAGTACTTC.

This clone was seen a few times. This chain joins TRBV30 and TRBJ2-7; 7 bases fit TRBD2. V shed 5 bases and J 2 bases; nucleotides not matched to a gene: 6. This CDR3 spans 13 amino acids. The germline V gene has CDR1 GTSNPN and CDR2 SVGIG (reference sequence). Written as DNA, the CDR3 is TGTGCCTGGGGGAGGGCGCCTACCTACGAGCAGTACTTC. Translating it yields CAWGRAPTYEQYF.

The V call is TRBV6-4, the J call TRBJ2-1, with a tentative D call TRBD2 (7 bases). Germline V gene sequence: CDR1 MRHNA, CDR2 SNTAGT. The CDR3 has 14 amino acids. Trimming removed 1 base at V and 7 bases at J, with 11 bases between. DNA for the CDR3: TGTGCCAGCAGTGACTTTGGGAGGGGGAATGAGCAGTTCTTC. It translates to CASSDFGRGNEQFF.

The CDR3 region is CASSLTGQIIYNEQFF. CDR3 DNA sequence: TGTGCCAGCAGCTTAACAGGACAGATCATCTACAATGAGCAGTTCTTC. This chain connects TRBV7-2 to TRBJ2-1; TRBD1 might be the D (6 bases). The V end was cut by 2 bases, the J end by 3 bases, with 14 bases between. The germline CDR1 and CDR2 sequences are SGHTA and FQGNSA. This CDR3 region has 16 residues.

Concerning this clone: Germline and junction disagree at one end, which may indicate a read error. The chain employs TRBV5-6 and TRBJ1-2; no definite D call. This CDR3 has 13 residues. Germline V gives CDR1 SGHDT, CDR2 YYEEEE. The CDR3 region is CASSLEQIYGYPF. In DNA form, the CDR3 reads TGTGCCAGCAGCTTGGAACAGATCTATGGCTACCCCTTC.

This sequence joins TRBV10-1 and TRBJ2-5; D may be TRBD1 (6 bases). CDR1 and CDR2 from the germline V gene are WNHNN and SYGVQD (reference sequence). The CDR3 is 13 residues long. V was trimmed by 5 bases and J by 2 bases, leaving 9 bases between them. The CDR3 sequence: CASSSGDQETQYF. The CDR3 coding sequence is TGCGCCAGCAGTTCAGGGGATCAAGAGACCCAGTACTTC.

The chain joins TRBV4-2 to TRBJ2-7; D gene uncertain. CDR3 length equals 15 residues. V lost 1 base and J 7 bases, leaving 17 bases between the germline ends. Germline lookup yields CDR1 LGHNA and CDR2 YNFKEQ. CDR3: CASSQGWPSPGEQYF. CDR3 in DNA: TGTGCCAGCAGCCAAGGATGGCCAAGCCCGGGTGAGCAGTACTTC.

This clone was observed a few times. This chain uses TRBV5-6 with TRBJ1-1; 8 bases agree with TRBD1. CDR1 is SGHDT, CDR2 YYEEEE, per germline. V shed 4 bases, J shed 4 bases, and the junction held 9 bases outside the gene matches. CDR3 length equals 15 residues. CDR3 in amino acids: CASSGSGGIGTEAFF. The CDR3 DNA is TGTGCCAGCAGCGGGTCAGGGGGCATCGGCACTGAAGCTTTCTTT.

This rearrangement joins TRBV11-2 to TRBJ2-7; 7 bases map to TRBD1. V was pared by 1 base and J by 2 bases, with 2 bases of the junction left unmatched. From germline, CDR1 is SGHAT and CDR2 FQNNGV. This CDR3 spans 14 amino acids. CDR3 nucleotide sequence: TGTGCCAGCAGCTTAGGACAGGGCCCCTACGAGCAGTACTTC. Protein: CASSLGQGPYEQYF.

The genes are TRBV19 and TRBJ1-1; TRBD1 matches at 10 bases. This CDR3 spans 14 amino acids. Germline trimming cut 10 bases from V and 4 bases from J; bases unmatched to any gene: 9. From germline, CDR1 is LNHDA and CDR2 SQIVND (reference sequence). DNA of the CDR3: TGTGCCACCCTGACAGGGGGCGCCGGCACTGAAGCTTTCTTT. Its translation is CATLTGGAGTEAFF.

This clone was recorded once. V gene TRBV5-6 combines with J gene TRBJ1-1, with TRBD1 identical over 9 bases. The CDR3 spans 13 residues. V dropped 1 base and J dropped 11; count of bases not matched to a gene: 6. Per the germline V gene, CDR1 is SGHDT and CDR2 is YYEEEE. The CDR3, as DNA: TGTGCCAGCAGCTTGTGGGACAGGGCGGATGCTTTCTTT. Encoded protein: CASSLWDRADAFF.

CDR3 region: CASSVGLADRSPNEVTDTQYF. In DNA, the CDR3 is TGTGCCAGCAGCGTAGGGTTAGCTGATCGGTCGCCCAACGAAGTCACAGATACGCAGTATTTT. This chain connects TRBV9 to TRBJ2-3; no definite D call. V was cut by 0 bases and J by 2 bases, with 28 bases left in between. This CDR3 contains 21 residues. Germline lookup yields CDR1 SGDLS and CDR2 YYNGEE.

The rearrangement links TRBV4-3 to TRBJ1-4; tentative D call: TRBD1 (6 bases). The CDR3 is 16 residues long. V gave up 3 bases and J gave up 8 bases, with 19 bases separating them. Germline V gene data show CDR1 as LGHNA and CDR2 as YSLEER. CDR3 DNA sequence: TGCGCCAGCAGCCAGCCCGGGGGGGGGCTCGGCGAAAAACTGTTTTTT. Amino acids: CASSQPGGGLGEKLFF.

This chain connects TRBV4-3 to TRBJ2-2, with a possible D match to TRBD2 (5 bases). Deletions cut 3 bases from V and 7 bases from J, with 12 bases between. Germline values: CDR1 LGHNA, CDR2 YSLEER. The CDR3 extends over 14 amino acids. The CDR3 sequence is CASSQHRESGELFF. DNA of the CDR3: TGCGCCAGCAGCCAGCATCGGGAAAGCGGGGAGCTGTTTTTT.

The CDR3 bases are TGTGCCAGCACCTCGGGGATTGCCTTCGCCTACGAGCAGTACTTC. Amino acids: CASTSGIAFAYEQYF. The J gene is TRBJ2-7, the V gene TRBV5-6; D may be TRBD2 (5 bases). Germline V gene lookup returns CDR1 SGHDT and CDR2 YYEEEE. CDR3 length: 15 amino acids. The V end lost 6 bases, the J end lost 2 bases, and 18 bases lay between the germline ends.

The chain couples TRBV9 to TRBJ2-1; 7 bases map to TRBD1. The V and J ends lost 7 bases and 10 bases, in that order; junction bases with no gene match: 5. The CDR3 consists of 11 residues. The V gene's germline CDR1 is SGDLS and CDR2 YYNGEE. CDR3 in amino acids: CASGQDGEQFF. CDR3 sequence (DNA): TGTGCCAGCGGACAGGATGGCGAGCAGTTCTTC. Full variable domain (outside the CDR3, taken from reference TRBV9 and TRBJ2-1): DSGVTQTPKHLITATGQRVTLRCSPRSGDLSVYWYQQSLDQGLQFLIQYYNGEERAKGNILERFSAQQFPDLHSELNLSSLELGDSALYFCASGQDGEQFFGPGTRLTVL.

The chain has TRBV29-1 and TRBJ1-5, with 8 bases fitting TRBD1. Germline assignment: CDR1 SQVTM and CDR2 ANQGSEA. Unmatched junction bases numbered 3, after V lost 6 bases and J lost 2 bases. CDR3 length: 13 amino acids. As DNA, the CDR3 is TGCAGCGTCTCAGGGGGCGGCAATCAGCCCCAGCATTTT. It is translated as CSVSGGGNQPQHF. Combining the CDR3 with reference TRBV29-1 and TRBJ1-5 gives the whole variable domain SAVISQKPSRDICQRGTSLTIQCQVDSQVTMMFWYRQQPGQSLTLIATANQGSEATYESGFVIDKFPISRPNLTFSTLTVSNMSPEDSSIYLCSVSGGGNQPQHFGDGTRLSIL.

CDR3 sequence (DNA): TGTGCCAGCAGTACCGGACAGGAATACAATGAGCAGTTCTTC. This encodes CASSTGQEYNEQFF. The chain has TRBV6-1 and TRBJ2-1; 7 bases are a match to TRBD1. There are 14 residues in the CDR3. The germline V gene encodes CDR1 MNHNS and CDR2 SASEGT. V lost 5 bases and J lost 4; bases outside the gene matches: 5.

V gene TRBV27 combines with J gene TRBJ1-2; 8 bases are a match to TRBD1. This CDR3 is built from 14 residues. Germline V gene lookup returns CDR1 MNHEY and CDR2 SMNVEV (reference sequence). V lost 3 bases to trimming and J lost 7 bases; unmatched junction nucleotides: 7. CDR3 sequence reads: CASSFKDRVTGYTF. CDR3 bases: TGTGCCAGCAGTTTCAAGGACAGGGTCACTGGCTACACCTTC.

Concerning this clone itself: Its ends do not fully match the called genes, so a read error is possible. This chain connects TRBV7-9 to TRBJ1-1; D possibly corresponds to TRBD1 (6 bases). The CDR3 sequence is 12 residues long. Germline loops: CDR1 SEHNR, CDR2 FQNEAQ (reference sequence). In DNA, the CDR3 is TGTTCCAGCAGCCATACAGGGACCGAAGCTTTCTTT. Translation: CSSSHTGTEAFF.

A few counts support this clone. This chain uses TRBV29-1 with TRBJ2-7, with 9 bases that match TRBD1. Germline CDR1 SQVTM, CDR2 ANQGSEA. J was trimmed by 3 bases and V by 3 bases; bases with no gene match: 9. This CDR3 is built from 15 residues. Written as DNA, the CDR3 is TGCAGCGTTGAGGATACAGGGGGCGCGAGCTACGAGCAGTACTTC. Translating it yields CSVEDTGGASYEQYF.

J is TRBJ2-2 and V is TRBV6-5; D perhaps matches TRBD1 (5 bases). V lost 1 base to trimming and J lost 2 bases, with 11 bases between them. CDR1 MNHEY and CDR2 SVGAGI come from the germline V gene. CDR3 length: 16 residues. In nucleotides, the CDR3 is TGTGCCAGCAGTTACTTCCGACAGACTAACACCGGGGAGCTGTTTTTT. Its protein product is CASSYFRQTNTGELFF.

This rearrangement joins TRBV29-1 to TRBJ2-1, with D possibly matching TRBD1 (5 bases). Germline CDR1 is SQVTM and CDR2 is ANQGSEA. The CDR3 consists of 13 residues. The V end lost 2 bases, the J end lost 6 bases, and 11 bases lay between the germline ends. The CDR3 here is CSVESGQGNEQFF. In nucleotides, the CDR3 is TGCAGCGTTGAATCGGGCCAGGGCAATGAGCAGTTCTTC.

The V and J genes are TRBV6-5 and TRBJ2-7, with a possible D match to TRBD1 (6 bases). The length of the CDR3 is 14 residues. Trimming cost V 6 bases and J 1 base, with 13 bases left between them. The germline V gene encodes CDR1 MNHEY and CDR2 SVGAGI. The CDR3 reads CASSSRTVSYEQYF. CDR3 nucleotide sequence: TGTGCCAGCAGCTCTCGGACAGTTTCCTACGAGCAGTACTTC.

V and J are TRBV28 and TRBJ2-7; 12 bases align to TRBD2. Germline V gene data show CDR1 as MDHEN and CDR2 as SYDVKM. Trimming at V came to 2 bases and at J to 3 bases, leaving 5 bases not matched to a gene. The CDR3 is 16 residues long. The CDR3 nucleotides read TGTGCCAGCAGTTTAAAGTGGACTAGCGGGAACTACGAGCAGTACTTC. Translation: CASSLKWTSGNYEQYF.

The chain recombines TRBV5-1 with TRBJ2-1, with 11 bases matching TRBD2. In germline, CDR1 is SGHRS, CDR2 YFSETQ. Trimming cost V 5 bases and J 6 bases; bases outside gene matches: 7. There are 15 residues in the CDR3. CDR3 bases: TGCGCCAGCAGAACTAGCGGGAGTAGGTTCAATGAGCAGTTCTTC. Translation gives CASRTSGSRFNEQFF.

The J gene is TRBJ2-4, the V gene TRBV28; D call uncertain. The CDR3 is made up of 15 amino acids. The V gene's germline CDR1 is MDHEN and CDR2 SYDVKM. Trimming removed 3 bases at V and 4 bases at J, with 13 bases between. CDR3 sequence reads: CASSFLQNIKNIQYF. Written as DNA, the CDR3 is TGTGCCAGCAGTTTTCTACAGAATATTAAAAACATTCAGTACTTC.